This record concerns one T cell receptor (beta chain) sequence. Its antigen is undetermined. CDR3 length: 12 residues. Germline V gene sequence: CDR1 MNHEY, CDR2 SMNVEV (reference sequence). J gave up 6 bases and V 6 bases, and 4 bases lay outside the gene matches. These data are taken from a study of blood T cells in healthy people across ages. Broader study findings: The authors considered diversity estimates from one million T cells to be underestimates. Diversity of TCR beta per million T cells declined in a roughly linear way with age.

With a J-beta primer mix and a sample-barcoded 5' primer, a second PCR ran about 7 to 11 cycles. Every molecule of cDNA carried a tag from a template-switch adaptor with 12 random nucleotides. TCRdb reprocessed the 5' RACE reads with MiXCR, giving one entry per CDR3 protein. The sample has about 640,000 distinct CDR3 sequences, under 70% seen once; the top ten hold 35% to 40%. Sequencing input: blood. The receptor was derived from a man in his sixties in good health. The chain carries TRBV27 and TRBJ2-7; 8 bases are shared with TRBD1. CDR3 sequence (DNA): TGTGCCAGCAGGACAGGGGAAGGCGAGCAGTACTTC. Its translation is CASRTGEGEQYF.